Below, 14 T cell receptor beta chains from the same sample are listed, as sequenced in a study of blood T cells in healthy people across ages. Primed by a sample-barcoded 5' primer and a J-beta primer mix, a second PCR proceeded for roughly 7 to 12 cycles. TCRdb ran MiXCR on the 5' RACE reads and lists one entry per CDR3 protein. Of 730,000 or so distinct CDR3 sequences in the sample, 43% were seen once. Sequences were obtained from blood. The source of these receptors is a woman aged 55-69 years in good health.

In this sample, this clonotype turned up a few times. The V and J genes are TRBV11-2 and TRBJ2-1, with TRBD2 matching 10 bases. CDR3 length equals 17 residues. V shed 4 bases, J shed 4 bases, and the junction held 10 bases outside the gene matches. Germline V gene data show CDR1 as SGHAT and CDR2 as FQNNGV. Here the CDR3 reads CASSSFLSGGLYNEQFF. CDR3 in DNA: TGTGCCAGCAGCTCCTTCCTTAGCGGGGGGCTTTACAATGAGCAGTTCTTC.

Remarks on this clonotype: This may be a read error, as it is one base from a much larger clone. The chain recombines TRBV29-1 with TRBJ2-5; D is perhaps TRBD1 (5 bases). CDR1 SQVTM and CDR2 ANQGSEA come from the germline V gene. The CDR3 covers 13 residues. V was cut by 4 bases and J by 3 bases, with 12 bases left in between. The CDR3 nucleotides are TGCAGCGTTGTCGGACATCCCAAAGAGACCCAGTACTTC. Amino acids: CSVVGHPKETQYF.

There are a few counts of this clonotype. The V gene is TRBV18, the J gene TRBJ2-1; D possibly corresponds to TRBD2 (5 bases). The CDR3 loop spans 11 amino acids. In germline, CDR1 is KGHSH, CDR2 LQKENI. V lost 4 bases to trimming and J lost 12 bases, with 10 bases between them. CDR3 loop: CASSLSEGQFF. The CDR3 DNA follows: TGTGCCAGCTCACTTTCCGAGGGGCAGTTCTTC.

This clonotype was seen more than once but under ten times. This chain uses TRBV6-2 or TRBV6-3 with TRBJ2-7, with 12 bases aligning to TRBD2. V was pared by 10 bases and J by 2 bases, with 3 bases of the junction left unmatched. This CDR3 has 13 amino acids. CDR1 is MNHEY and CDR2 is SVGEGT in the germline V gene. Here the CDR3 DNA reads TGTGCCACCGGACTAGCGGGACCCTACGAGCAGTACTTC. This encodes CATGLAGPYEQYF.

The chain's CDR3 is CASSLDPRSYEQYF. In nucleotides, the CDR3 is TGTGCCAGCAGCTTGGATCCGAGATCCTACGAGCAGTACTTC. This sequence joins TRBV5-6 and TRBJ2-7; D call uncertain. The ends were cut back, 0 bases at V and 1 base at J, with 8 bases in the middle. CDR1 and CDR2 from the germline V gene are SGHDT and YYEEEE. CDR3 size: 14 residues.

J is TRBJ2-3 and V is TRBV20-1; D unclear. CDR1 is DFQATT, CDR2 SNEGSKA, per germline (reference sequence). CDR3 length: 12 amino acids. Trimming took off 6 bases at V and 2 bases at J, with 9 bases between the two ends. The CDR3 DNA reads TGCAGTGCCAAGACCCCCACAGATACGCAGTATTTT. This translates into CSAKTPTDTQYF.

The chain links TRBV9 to TRBJ2-1; TRBD2 might be the D (5 bases). This CDR3 spans 15 amino acids. CDR1 and CDR2 from the germline V gene are SGDLS and YYNGEE. Trimming cost V 0 bases and J 8 bases, with 15 bases left between them. CDR3: CASSVVGRNNDEQFF. Written as DNA, the CDR3 is TGTGCCAGCAGCGTAGTGGGGAGAAATAACGATGAGCAGTTCTTC.

In its sample, this clonotype was seen a few times. This rearrangement joins TRBV7-2 to TRBJ1-5; D remains ambiguous. Trimming took off 6 bases at V and 4 bases at J, with 10 bases between the two ends. This CDR3 is built from 13 residues. The V gene's germline CDR1 is SGHTA and CDR2 FQGNSA. CDR3 bases: TGTGCCAGCAGACCGGGGATGAATCAGCCCCAGCATTTT. Amino acids: CASRPGMNQPQHF. Supplemented by reference TRBV7-2 and TRBJ1-5, the full variable domain reads GAGVSQSPSNKVTEKGKDVELRCDPISGHTALYWYRQSLGQGLEFLIYFQGNSAPDKSGLPSDRFSAERTGGSVSTLTIQRTQQEDSAVYLCASRPGMNQPQHFGDGTRLSIL.

CDR3 coding DNA: TGCAGCGTTGAAGTATCAGATACGCAGTATTTT. Amino acids: CSVEVSDTQYF. This rearrangement joins TRBV29-1 to TRBJ2-3, with no clear D. Germline V gene lookup returns CDR1 SQVTM and CDR2 ANQGSEA. This CDR3 comprises 11 residues. V was clipped by 1 base and J by 4 bases, with 3 bases between them.

This chain connects TRBV27 to TRBJ2-1; D gene uncertain. The CDR3 contains 13 residues. The germline CDR1 and CDR2 sequences are MNHEY and SMNVEV (reference sequence). V was shortened by 6 bases and J by 0 bases, with 6 bases between the two germline ends. CDR3: CASRRSSYNEQFF. Written as DNA, the CDR3 is TGTGCCAGCAGGAGAAGCTCCTACAATGAGCAGTTCTTC.

The rearrangement uses TRBV29-1 and TRBJ2-3; D not certain. Per germline, CDR1 SQVTM and CDR2 ANQGSEA. The CDR3 covers 13 residues. V lost 2 bases, J lost 0 bases, and 6 bases lay in between. The CDR3: CSVERISTDTQYF. Written as DNA, the CDR3 is TGCAGCGTTGAACGCATTAGCACAGATACGCAGTATTTT.

This sequence joins TRBV7-2 and TRBJ2-3, with 13 bases lining up with TRBD2. CDR3 length equals 16 residues. Germline CDR1 reads SGHTA; CDR2 reads FQGNSA. The trim removed 1 base at V and 6 bases at J, leaving 4 bases unmatched. CDR3 sequence reads: CASSLELAGGVDTQYF. For the CDR3, the DNA is TGTGCCAGCAGCTTAGAACTAGCGGGGGGGGTGGATACGCAGTATTTT.

Only a few counts were recorded for this clonotype. This rearrangement joins TRBV9 to TRBJ2-3; D tentatively reads TRBD1 or TRBD2 (5 bases each). The CDR3 sequence is 15 residues long. Germline loops: CDR1 SGDLS, CDR2 YYNGEE. Trimming pared 4 bases from V and 2 bases from J, leaving 14 bases between. CDR3 amino acids: CASSPRGGYTDTQYF. DNA of the CDR3: TGTGCCAGCAGCCCCCGGGGCGGGTACACAGATACGCAGTATTTT.

This clonotype has more than one count but fewer than ten. The V gene is TRBV15, the J gene TRBJ2-1, with D tentatively TRBD1 (7 bases). The CDR3 spans 18 residues. Germline assignment: CDR1 LNHNV and CDR2 YYDKDF (reference sequence). The V end was cut by 0 bases, the J end by 7 bases, with 22 bases between. The CDR3: CATSRDQGGVILRNEQFF. The CDR3 DNA sequence: TGTGCCACCAGCAGAGATCAGGGGGGAGTCATCCTAAGGAATGAGCAGTTCTTC.